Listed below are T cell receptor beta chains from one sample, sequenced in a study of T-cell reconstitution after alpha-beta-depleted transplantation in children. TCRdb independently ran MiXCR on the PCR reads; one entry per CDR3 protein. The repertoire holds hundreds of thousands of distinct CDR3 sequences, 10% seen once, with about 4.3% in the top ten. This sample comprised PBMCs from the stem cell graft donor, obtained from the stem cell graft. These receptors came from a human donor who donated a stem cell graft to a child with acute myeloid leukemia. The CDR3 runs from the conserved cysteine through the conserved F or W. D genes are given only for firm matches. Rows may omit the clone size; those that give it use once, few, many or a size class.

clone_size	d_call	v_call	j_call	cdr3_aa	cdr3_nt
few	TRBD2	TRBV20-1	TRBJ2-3	CSASELGLAATDTQYF	TGCAGTGCTAGCGAATTGGGACTAGCCGCCACAGATACGCAGTATTTT
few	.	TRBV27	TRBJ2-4	CASSLTGEGNIQYF	TGTGCCAGCAGTTTAACAGGGGAGGGGAACATTCAGTACTTC
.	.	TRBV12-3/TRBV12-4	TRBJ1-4	CASRDNEKLFF	TGTGCCAGCAGGGATAATGAAAAACTGTTTTTT
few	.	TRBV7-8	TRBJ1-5	CASSLDRPGQPQHF	TGTGCCAGCAGCTTAGACAGACCCGGCCAGCCCCAGCATTTT
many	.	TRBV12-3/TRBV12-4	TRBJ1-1	CASSFSRRAEAFF	TGTGCCAGCAGTTTCTCCAGGAGGGCTGAAGCTTTCTTT
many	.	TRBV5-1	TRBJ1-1	CASSFTVNTEAFF	TGCGCCAGCAGCTTTACTGTGAACACTGAAGCTTTCTTT
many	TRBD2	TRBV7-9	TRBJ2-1	CASSEGLAGPYNEQFF	TGTGCCAGCAGCGAAGGACTAGCGGGACCCTACAATGAGCAGTTCTTC
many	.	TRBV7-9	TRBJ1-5	CASSLEGLQPQHF	TGTGCCAGCAGCTTAGAAGGATTGCAGCCCCAGCATTTT
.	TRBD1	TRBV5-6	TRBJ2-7	CASSLTGGEIYEQYF	TGTGCCAGCAGCTTGACAGGGGGTGAGATTTACGAGCAGTACTTC
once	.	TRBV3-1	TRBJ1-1	CASSQDRKAFF	TGTGCCAGCAGCCAAGACAGGAAGGCTTTCTTT
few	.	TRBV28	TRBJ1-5	CASIEALRDQPQHF	TGTGCCAGCATCGAAGCGCTTCGCGATCAGCCCCAGCATTTT
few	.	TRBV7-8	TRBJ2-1	CASSSQGLIGEQFF	TGTGCCAGCAGCTCACAGGGTCTGATAGGTGAGCAGTTCTTC
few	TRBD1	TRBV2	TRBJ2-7	CASSGQGQPYEQYF	TGTGCCAGCAGTGGTCAGGGACAGCCCTACGAGCAGTACTTC
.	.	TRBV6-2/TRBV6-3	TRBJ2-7	CASSYSRALGDEQYF	TGTGCCAGCAGTTATTCCAGGGCTTTAGGAGACGAGCAGTACTTC
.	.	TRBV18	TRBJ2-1	CASSREVGGFEQFF	TGTGCCAGCTCGCGAGAGGTAGGAGGTTTCGAGCAGTTCTTC
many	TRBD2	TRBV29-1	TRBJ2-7	CSASPSGYEQYF	TGCAGCGCCTCCCCTAGCGGCTACGAGCAGTACTTC
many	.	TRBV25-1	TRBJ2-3	CASSESGTDTQYF	TGTGCCAGCAGTGAATCGGGGACAGATACGCAGTATTTT
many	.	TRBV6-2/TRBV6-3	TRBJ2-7	CASSYPNQGLEQYF	TGTGCCAGCAGTTACCCGAATCAGGGTCTCGAGCAGTACTTC
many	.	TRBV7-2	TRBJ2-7	CASSFLYRNEQYF	TGTGCCAGCAGCTTCCTCTATCGGAACGAGCAGTACTTC
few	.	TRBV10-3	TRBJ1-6	CAISVVSGAVGSPLHF	TGTGCCATCAGTGTTGTATCGGGGGCTGTCGGTTCACCCCTCCACTTT
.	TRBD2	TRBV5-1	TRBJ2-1	CASSLVAGASRAYNEQFF	TGCGCCAGCAGCTTGGTTGCGGGAGCATCTCGCGCCTACAATGAGCAGTTCTTC
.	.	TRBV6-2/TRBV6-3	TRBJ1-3	CASSQQTGSSSGNTIYF	TGTGCCAGCAGTCAACAGACAGGCTCGAGCTCTGGAAACACCATATATTTT
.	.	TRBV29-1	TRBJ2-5	CSVPRQAQETQYF	TGCAGCGTCCCTCGGCAGGCTCAAGAGACCCAGTACTTC
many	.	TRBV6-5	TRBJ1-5	CASSYWQGQPQHF	TGTGCCAGCAGTTACTGGCAGGGCCAGCCCCAGCATTTT
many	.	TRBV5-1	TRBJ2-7	CASQRIGTYEQYF	TGCGCCAGCCAAAGAATAGGCACCTACGAGCAGTACTTC
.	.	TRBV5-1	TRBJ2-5	CASSLAFIETQYF	TGCGCCAGCAGCTTGGCCTTTATCGAGACCCAGTACTTC
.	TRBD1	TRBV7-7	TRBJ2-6	CASSPMDRAGANVLTF	TGTGCTAGCAGCCCAATGGACAGGGCAGGGGCCAACGTCCTGACTTTC
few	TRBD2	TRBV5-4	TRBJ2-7	CASSPGLAGQYEQYF	TGTGCCAGCAGTCCGGGACTAGCGGGACAGTACGAGCAGTACTTC
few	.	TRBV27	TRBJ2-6	CASRLRGGEANVLTF	TGTGCCAGCAGACTCAGGGGCGGTGAGGCCAACGTCCTGACTTTC
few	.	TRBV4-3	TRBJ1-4	CASSQDRGTLEKLFF	TGCGCCAGCAGCCAAGACCGAGGGACCCTTGAAAAACTGTTTTTT
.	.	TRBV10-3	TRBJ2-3	CAISPLGEIIDTQYF	TGTGCCATCAGTCCCCTCGGGGAAATCATAGATACGCAGTATTTT
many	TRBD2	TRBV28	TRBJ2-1	CASGTNNEQFF	TGTGCCAGCGGGACTAACAATGAGCAGTTCTTC
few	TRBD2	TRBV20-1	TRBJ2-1	CCASGRPLGKDEQFF	TGCTGTGCTAGCGGGAGGCCCCTAGGCAAAGATGAGCAGTTCTTC
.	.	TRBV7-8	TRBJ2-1	CASVNRVLGEQFF	TGTGCCAGCGTGAATAGAGTATTGGGTGAGCAGTTCTTC
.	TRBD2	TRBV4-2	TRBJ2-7	CASSPRVIAGGNEQYF	TGTGCCAGCAGCCCACGGGTGATAGCGGGAGGGAACGAGCAGTACTTC
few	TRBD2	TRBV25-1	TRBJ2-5	CASSDPRPGGETQYF	TGTGCCAGCAGTGATCCCCGACCGGGGGGAGAGACCCAGTACTTC
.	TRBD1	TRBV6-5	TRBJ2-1	CASSYSGQAYNEQFF	TGTGCCAGCAGTTACTCGGGACAGGCTTACAATGAGCAGTTCTTC
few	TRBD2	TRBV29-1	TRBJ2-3	CSVRIAGTSGRGSGDTQYF	TGCAGCGTGAGGATCGCCGGGACTAGCGGGAGGGGTTCGGGAGATACGCAGTATTTT
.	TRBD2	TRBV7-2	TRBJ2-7	CASSALTTSGRVAGPNEQYF	TGTGCCAGCAGCGCCCTGACAACTAGCGGGAGGGTCGCAGGGCCCAACGAGCAGTACTTC
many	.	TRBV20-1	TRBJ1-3	CSAREGLAGNTIYF	TGCAGTGCTAGGGAAGGGCTCGCTGGAAACACCATATATTTT
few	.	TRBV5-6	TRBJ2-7	CASSLYQVEQYF	TGTGCCAGCAGCTTGTATCAGGTCGAGCAGTACTTC
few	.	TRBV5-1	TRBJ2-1	CASSLERNNEQFF	TGCGCCAGCAGCTTGGAACGTAACAATGAGCAGTTCTTC
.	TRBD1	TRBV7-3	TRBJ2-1	CASSDRRDRGLFSEQFF	TGTGCCAGCAGCGACCGCCGGGACAGGGGGTTGTTTAGTGAGCAGTTCTTC
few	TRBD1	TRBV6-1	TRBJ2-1	CASSRGTGGAAGAGNEQFF	TGTGCCAGCAGCCGAGGGACAGGGGGCGCGGCGGGAGCTGGCAATGAGCAGTTCTTC
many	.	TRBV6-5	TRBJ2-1	CASRLLILRDAGTYNEQFF	TGTGCCAGCAGGTTACTAATTCTACGGGACGCGGGGACCTACAATGAGCAGTTCTTC
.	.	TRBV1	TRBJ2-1	CTSSRRLALSYNEQFF	TGCACCAGCAGCCGCCGACTAGCGCTGTCCTACAATGAGCAGTTCTTC
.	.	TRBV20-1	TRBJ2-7	CSARAADVWYEQYF	TGCAGTGCCAGGGCGGCCGACGTTTGGTACGAGCAGTACTTC
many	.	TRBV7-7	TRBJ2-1	CASSLARRASDNEQFF	TGTGCTAGCAGCTTAGCGCGGAGGGCCTCTGACAATGAGCAGTTCTTC
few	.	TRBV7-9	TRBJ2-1	CASSSGQTLYNEQFF	TGTGCCAGCAGCTCAGGGCAGACTCTTTACAATGAGCAGTTCTTC
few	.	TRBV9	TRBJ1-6	CASSVGGMNSPLHF	TGTGCCAGCAGCGTCGGGGGGATGAATTCACCCCTCCACTTT
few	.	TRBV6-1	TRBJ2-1	CASRTGTLGVLQHEQFF	TGTGCCAGCAGGACTGGGACACTCGGGGTCCTGCAGCATGAGCAGTTCTTC
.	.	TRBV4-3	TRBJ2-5	CASIFSVRDLPEETQYF	TGCGCCAGCATCTTTTCGGTGCGGGACCTGCCTGAAGAGACCCAGTACTTC
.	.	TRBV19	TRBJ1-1	CASEGPRDTEAFF	TGTGCCAGCGAGGGACCGAGGGACACTGAAGCTTTCTTT